The rows below give T cell receptor beta chains drawn from one sample of a study of vaccination and CD4 T cells after COVID-19. Their antigens remain unidentified. From the PCR reads, TCRdb called clonotypes with MiXCR, one entry per CDR3 protein. The repertoire holds about 20,000 distinct CDR3 sequences, with roughly 40% as singletons. The sample consisted of CD4+ T cells from blood, cultured in vitro, taken before SARS-CoV-2 vaccination. Receptors originate from a human donor who received a COVID-19 vaccine. Each CDR3 is given without its conserved first and last residue. The order of the fields is V gene, J gene, CDR3 protein.

TRBV19	TRBJ1-2	ASSRPGTGLYGYT
TRBV20-1	TRBJ1-1	SAGVGGGMNAEAF
TRBV30	TRBJ2-3	AWTLAGIRDTQY
TRBV6-1	TRBJ2-5	ASSRLGRGQETQY
TRBV20-1	TRBJ2-7	SASLGQGYEQY
TRBV18	TRBJ2-7	ASSPDYYEQY
TRBV24-1	TRBJ2-7	ATSAPGPTYEQY
TRBV7-9	TRBJ1-2	ASSSDNYGYT
TRBV5-6	TRBJ1-6	ASSLATGMGSPLH
TRBV5-4	TRBJ2-5	ASSAGQGGQAQY
TRBV5-1	TRBJ1-2	ASSLDIQYYGYT
TRBV29-1	TRBJ1-1	SVVVGQGGFEAF
TRBV7-2	TRBJ2-5	ASSLEAGGPETQY
TRBV2	TRBJ2-3	ASSRGGGYLTDTQY
TRBV5-4	TRBJ1-2	ASSLTDSYGYT
TRBV20-1	TRBJ1-6	SARGHFGTYNSPLH
TRBV15	TRBJ2-3	ATSRVLAGFWTDTQY
TRBV10-3	TRBJ1-2	AISSVQGYTSNYGYT
TRBV4-1	TRBJ1-3	ASSIRTGSGNTIY
TRBV6-1	TRBJ2-7	ASSRSGGVYEQY
TRBV30	TRBJ1-2	AWSGKDRGPYGYT
TRBV12-3/TRBV12-4	TRBJ1-6	ASRAVGLPLH
TRBV2	TRBJ2-3	ASSQGTSGVWADTQY
TRBV7-2	TRBJ1-2	ASSLGRGGAPYGYT
TRBV18	TRBJ1-2	ASSPDRMGNYGYT
TRBV2	TRBJ2-6	ASSKYRGSDRSGANVLT
TRBV28	TRBJ1-3	ASITQGSSGNTIY
TRBV14	TRBJ1-1	ASSRTLMNTEAF
TRBV12-3/TRBV12-4	TRBJ1-5	FGRGPLWVQPQH
TRBV5-1	TRBJ2-5	ASSLVALGVGETQY
TRBV6-1	TRBJ1-5	ASSPRTASSNQPQH
TRBV5-4	TRBJ1-2	ASSWGQDGYT
TRBV2	TRBJ1-2	ASKGGASGGYT
TRBV7-2	TRBJ1-1	ASSLGGENTEAF
TRBV27	TRBJ2-5	ASSLGRGRQGTQY
TRBV2	TRBJ1-5	ASSPRGIQPQH
TRBV30	TRBJ2-7	VWDPSGGSYEQY
TRBV7-9	TRBJ1-1	ASSLWGRVQTEAF
TRBV23-1	TRBJ2-7	ASRAGGTPFSYEQY
TRBV9	TRBJ1-1	ASSVGMSGTEAF
TRBV11-3	TRBJ2-1	ASSFWRGGQDEQF
TRBV20-1	TRBJ2-3	SARDGGITDTQY
TRBV25-1	TRBJ1-1	ASNKGGQTKAF
TRBV12-3/TRBV12-4	TRBJ2-1	ASSFYSGGLRNEQF
TRBV30	TRBJ1-6	AWMIPAAGGVSPLH
TRBV6-1	TRBJ1-6	ATQPRGKSASPLH
TRBV6-1	TRBJ1-2	ASSERDDRVDGYT
TRBV6-1	TRBJ2-3	AAGGVSDTQY
TRBV12-3/TRBV12-4	TRBJ1-1	ASSLGQGVLNTEAF
TRBV7-3	TRBJ2-5	ASSGGGAIETQY
TRBV7-2	TRBJ2-7	ASSLRPGGNEQY
TRBV5-6	TRBJ2-7	ASSLRTGISYEQY
TRBV3-1	TRBJ1-6	ASSQDRGASNTLH
TRBV19	TRBJ1-1	ASTTSLGAWGNTEAF